Listed below are T cell receptor beta chains from one sample, sequenced in a study of human T cells and chemical hapten exposure. TCRdb ran MiXCR on the RACE reads and lists one entry per CDR3 protein. This table has approximately 180,000 distinct CDR3 sequences, approximately 31% appearing once. The material was whole blood, obtained in connection with sensitization to the hapten diphenylcyclopropenone (DPC). The receptors shown here come from a woman aged 25 to 39 with alopecia areata. Some clones in this sample may be carry-over from other donors' samples. The CDR3 runs from the conserved cysteine through the conserved F or W. D genes are given only for firm matches. The size of a clone is reported for some rows only, either as once, few or many, or as a class for expanded clones.

j_call: TRBJ2-3
cdr3_length: 12
v_call: TRBV28
clone_size: few
d_call: .
cdr3_aa: CASGVPPDTQYF
cdr3_nt: TGTGCCAGCGGCGTCCCACCAGATACGCAGTATTTT

j_call: TRBJ2-7
cdr3_length: 17
v_call: TRBV27
clone_size: .
d_call: .
cdr3_aa: CASSYGGPGGRDYEQYF
cdr3_nt: TGTGCCAGCAGTTATGGGGGCCCTGGCGGGCGGGACTACGAGCAGTACTTC

j_call: TRBJ2-1
cdr3_length: 15
v_call: TRBV28
clone_size: .
d_call: TRBD2
cdr3_aa: CASISLAGAYNEQFF
cdr3_nt: TGTGCCAGCATTTCCCTAGCGGGAGCCTACAATGAGCAGTTCTTC

j_call: TRBJ1-1
cdr3_length: 15
v_call: TRBV27
clone_size: .
d_call: TRBD1
cdr3_aa: CASSSPWTGPNEAFF
cdr3_nt: TGTGCCAGCAGCTCTCCTTGGACAGGGCCGAATGAAGCTTTCTTT

j_call: TRBJ1-1
cdr3_length: 12
v_call: TRBV24-1
clone_size: .
d_call: .
cdr3_aa: CATSDGGTEAFF
cdr3_nt: TGTGCCACCAGTGATGGAGGAACTGAAGCTTTCTTT

j_call: TRBJ2-1
cdr3_length: 15
v_call: TRBV28
clone_size: .
d_call: .
cdr3_aa: CASSLYGAGYNEQFF
cdr3_nt: TGTGCCAGCAGTTTATATGGGGCAGGCTACAATGAGCAGTTCTTC

j_call: TRBJ2-7
cdr3_length: 14
v_call: TRBV5-1
clone_size: .
d_call: TRBD1
cdr3_aa: CASSLAGQGYEQYF
cdr3_nt: TGCGCCAGCAGCTTGGCCGGACAGGGCTACGAGCAGTACTTC

j_call: TRBJ1-1
cdr3_length: 13
v_call: TRBV7-2
clone_size: many
d_call: .
cdr3_aa: CASSLVENTEAFF
cdr3_nt: TGTGCCAGCAGCTTAGTGGAGAACACTGAAGCTTTCTTT

j_call: TRBJ1-1
cdr3_length: 18
v_call: TRBV18
clone_size: .
d_call: .
cdr3_aa: CASSPPVVSGTVNTEAFF
cdr3_nt: TGTGCCAGCTCACCACCCGTGGTTAGCGGGACCGTGAACACTGAAGCTTTCTTT

j_call: TRBJ2-1
cdr3_length: 17
v_call: TRBV7-9
clone_size: few
d_call: TRBD2
cdr3_aa: CASSLASGGVAGNEQFF
cdr3_nt: TGTGCCAGCAGCTTAGCCAGCGGGGGGGTCGCGGGCAATGAGCAGTTCTTC

j_call: TRBJ2-7
cdr3_length: 13
v_call: TRBV18
clone_size: many
d_call: .
cdr3_aa: CASSPGGNYEQYF
cdr3_nt: TGTGCCAGCTCACCAGGAGGGAACTACGAGCAGTACTTC

j_call: TRBJ2-2
cdr3_length: 13
v_call: TRBV29-1
clone_size: .
d_call: TRBD1
cdr3_aa: CSADRGYTGELFF
cdr3_nt: TGCAGCGCCGACAGGGGATACACCGGGGAGCTGTTTTTT

j_call: TRBJ1-1
cdr3_length: 16
v_call: TRBV12-3/TRBV12-4
clone_size: .
d_call: .
cdr3_aa: CASSFLRGAMNTEAFF
cdr3_nt: TGTGCCAGCAGTTTTCTGAGGGGGGCGATGAACACTGAAGCTTTCTTT

j_call: TRBJ2-7
cdr3_length: 13
v_call: TRBV20-1
clone_size: .
d_call: TRBD1
cdr3_aa: CSAPDRGRDEQYF
cdr3_nt: TGCAGTGCTCCGGACAGGGGGCGCGACGAGCAGTACTTC

j_call: TRBJ2-1
cdr3_length: 14
v_call: TRBV12-3/TRBV12-4
clone_size: few
d_call: TRBD2
cdr3_aa: CASATSGSGNEQFF
cdr3_nt: TGTGCCAGCGCCACTAGCGGGAGTGGCAATGAGCAGTTCTTC

j_call: TRBJ1-4
cdr3_length: 15
v_call: TRBV4-2
clone_size: .
d_call: .
cdr3_aa: CASSQGRGSNEKLFF
cdr3_nt: TGTGCCAGCAGCCAAGGGCGAGGTTCTAATGAAAAACTGTTTTTT

j_call: TRBJ1-6
cdr3_length: 13
v_call: TRBV2
clone_size: .
d_call: .
cdr3_aa: CASSGNGNSPLHF
cdr3_nt: TGTGCCAGCAGTGGTAATGGGAATTCACCCCTCCACTTT

j_call: TRBJ1-2
cdr3_length: 15
v_call: TRBV28
clone_size: .
d_call: TRBD1
cdr3_aa: CASSPRGTLSAGYTF
cdr3_nt: TGTGCCAGCAGTCCCAGGGGGACCCTTTCGGCTGGCTACACCTTC

j_call: TRBJ2-6
cdr3_length: 17
v_call: TRBV20-1
clone_size: few
d_call: .
cdr3_aa: CSARDSSRGSGANVLTF
cdr3_nt: TGCAGTGCTAGAGATAGTTCCCGTGGTTCTGGGGCCAACGTCCTGACTTTC

j_call: TRBJ2-7
cdr3_length: 13
v_call: TRBV10-3
clone_size: few
d_call: TRBD2
cdr3_aa: CASTSGTSREQYF
cdr3_nt: TGTGCCAGCACTAGCGGGACTTCGAGGGAGCAGTACTTC

j_call: TRBJ2-1
cdr3_length: 12
v_call: TRBV18
clone_size: .
d_call: .
cdr3_aa: CASSSQGLEQFF
cdr3_nt: TGTGCCAGCTCATCACAGGGTTTGGAGCAGTTCTTC

j_call: TRBJ2-3
cdr3_length: 15
v_call: TRBV20-1
clone_size: .
d_call: .
cdr3_aa: CSARDGAWGTDTQYF
cdr3_nt: TGCAGTGCTAGAGATGGGGCCTGGGGCACAGATACGCAGTATTTT

j_call: TRBJ1-1
cdr3_length: 13
v_call: TRBV5-6
clone_size: .
d_call: .
cdr3_aa: CASTTDVNTEAFF
cdr3_nt: TGTGCCAGCACCACAGACGTGAACACTGAAGCTTTCTTT

j_call: TRBJ1-1
cdr3_length: 16
v_call: TRBV7-9
clone_size: few
d_call: .
cdr3_aa: CASSLGVGPERTEAFF
cdr3_nt: TGTGCCAGCAGCTTAGGGGTTGGACCCGAGAGGACTGAAGCTTTCTTT

j_call: TRBJ2-7
cdr3_length: 15
v_call: TRBV9
clone_size: .
d_call: .
cdr3_aa: CASSVAVGAAYEQYF
cdr3_nt: TGTGCCAGCAGCGTAGCGGTAGGGGCGGCCTACGAGCAGTACTTC

j_call: TRBJ2-1
cdr3_length: 17
v_call: TRBV4-1
clone_size: .
d_call: TRBD2
cdr3_aa: CASSQEALAGRYNEQFF
cdr3_nt: TGCGCCAGCAGTCAAGAGGCCCTAGCGGGGCGATACAATGAGCAGTTCTTC

j_call: TRBJ2-2
cdr3_length: 16
v_call: TRBV3-1
clone_size: .
d_call: .
cdr3_aa: CASSPSALTRTGELFF
cdr3_nt: TGTGCCAGCAGCCCTTCAGCGCTAACGAGGACCGGGGAGCTGTTTTTT

j_call: TRBJ1-2
cdr3_length: 18
v_call: TRBV6-6
clone_size: .
d_call: TRBD1
cdr3_aa: CASSYELAGGTPNYGYTF
cdr3_nt: TGTGCCAGCAGTTACGAGTTAGCAGGGGGCACTCCTAACTATGGCTACACCTTC

j_call: TRBJ1-1
cdr3_length: 13
v_call: TRBV28
clone_size: few
d_call: TRBD1
cdr3_aa: CASSFQGGVEAFF
cdr3_nt: TGTGCCAGCAGTTTTCAGGGGGGCGTGGAAGCTTTCTTT

j_call: TRBJ2-3
cdr3_length: 13
v_call: TRBV29-1
clone_size: .
d_call: .
cdr3_aa: CSVLDRSTDTQYF
cdr3_nt: TGCAGCGTCCTGGACAGAAGCACAGATACGCAGTATTTT

j_call: TRBJ2-3
cdr3_length: 14
v_call: TRBV28
clone_size: .
d_call: TRBD1
cdr3_aa: CASMGQGALDTQYF
cdr3_nt: TGTGCCAGCATGGGACAGGGGGCTTTAGATACGCAGTATTTT